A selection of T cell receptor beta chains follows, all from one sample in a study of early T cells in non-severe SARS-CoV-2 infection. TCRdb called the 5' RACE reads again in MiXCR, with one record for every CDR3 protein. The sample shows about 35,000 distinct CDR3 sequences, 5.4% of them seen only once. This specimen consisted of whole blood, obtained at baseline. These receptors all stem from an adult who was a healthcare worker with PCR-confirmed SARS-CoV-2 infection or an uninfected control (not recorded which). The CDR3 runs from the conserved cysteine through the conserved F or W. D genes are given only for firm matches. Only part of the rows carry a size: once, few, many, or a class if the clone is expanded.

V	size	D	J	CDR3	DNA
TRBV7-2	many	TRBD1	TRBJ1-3	CASSPGTGGNTIYF	TGTGCCAGCAGCCCTGGGACAGGGGGAAACACCATATATTTT
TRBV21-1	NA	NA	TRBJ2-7	CASSKGDCLLNEQYF	TGTGCCAGCAGCAAGGGGGACTGCCTACTCAACGAGCAGTACTTC
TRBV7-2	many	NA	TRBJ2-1	CASSSYSEQFF	TGTGCCAGCAGCTCCTATAGTGAGCAGTTCTTC
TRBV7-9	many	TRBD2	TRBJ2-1	CASSPNPGSGSSSYNEQFF	TGTGCCAGCAGCCCTAATCCTGGGAGCGGGAGTAGCTCCTACAATGAGCAGTTCTTC
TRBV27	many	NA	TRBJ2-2	CASSLGARTVPGELFF	TGTGCCAGCAGTTTAGGCGCCCGGACGGTCCCCGGGGAGCTGTTTTTT
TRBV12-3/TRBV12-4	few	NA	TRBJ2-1	CASTTFNNEQFF	TGTGCCAGCACAACCTTTAACAATGAGCAGTTCTTC
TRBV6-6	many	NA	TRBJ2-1	CASSSTSNEQFF	TGTGCCAGCAGTTCGACTAGCAATGAGCAGTTCTTC
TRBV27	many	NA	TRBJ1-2	CASSLSIKGYYTF	TGTGCCAGCAGTTTATCGATAAAGGGTTACTACACCTTC
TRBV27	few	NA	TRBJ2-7	CASSRREGYEQYF	TGTGCCAGCAGTCGCCGTGAGGGCTACGAGCAGTACTTC
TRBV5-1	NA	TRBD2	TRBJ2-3	CASCSGLAGVADTQYF	TGCGCCAGCTGCTCGGGACTAGCGGGAGTGGCAGATACGCAGTATTTT
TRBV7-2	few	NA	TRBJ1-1	CASSLGQGVTEAFF	TGTGCCAGCAGCTTGGGCCAGGGAGTCACTGAAGCTTTCTTT
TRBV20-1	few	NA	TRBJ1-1	CSARDRTPKDVNTEAFF	TGCAGTGCTAGAGATAGGACGCCTAAGGATGTGAACACTGAAGCTTTCTTT
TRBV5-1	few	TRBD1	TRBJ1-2	CASSLTGEPFYGYTF	TGCGCCAGCAGCTTGACAGGGGAGCCCTTCTATGGCTACACCTTC
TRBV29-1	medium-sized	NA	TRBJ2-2	CSVDRVGTGELFF	TGCAGCGTTGACCGGGTTGGGACCGGGGAGCTGTTTTTT
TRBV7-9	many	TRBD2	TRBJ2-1	CASSTGTSVAEQFF	TGTGCCAGCAGCACAGGGACTAGCGTTGCTGAGCAGTTCTTC
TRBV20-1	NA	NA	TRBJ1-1	CSARVPYTEAFF	TGCAGTGCTAGAGTACCATACACTGAAGCTTTCTTT
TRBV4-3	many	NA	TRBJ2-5	CASSQDGRPQETQYF	TGCGCCAGCAGCCAAGATGGAAGACCGCAAGAGACCCAGTACTTC
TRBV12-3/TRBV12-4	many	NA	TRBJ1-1	CASSLRVKVEAFF	TGTGCCAGCAGTTTAAGGGTTAAGGTTGAAGCTTTCTTT
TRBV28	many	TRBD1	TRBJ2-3	CASSSRDRASPPTDTQYF	TGTGCCAGCAGTTCCCGGGACAGAGCGAGTCCACCGACAGATACGCAGTATTTT
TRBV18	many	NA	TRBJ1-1	CASSRGENTEAFF	TGTGCCAGCTCGCGGGGGGAGAACACTGAAGCTTTCTTT
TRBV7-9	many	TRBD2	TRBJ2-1	CASSPLAQAGVGKYNEQFF	TGTGCCAGCAGCCCCCTGGCCCAAGCGGGAGTGGGGAAATACAATGAGCAGTTCTTC
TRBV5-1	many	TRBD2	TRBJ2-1	CASSTGTSGITYNEQFF	TGCGCCAGCAGCACCGGGACTAGCGGGATTACCTACAATGAGCAGTTCTTC
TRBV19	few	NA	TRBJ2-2	CASSFGGLRTGELFF	TGTGCCAGTAGCTTCGGGGGGCTGAGGACCGGGGAGCTGTTTTTT
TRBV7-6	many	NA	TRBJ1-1	CASSNYGFAEAFF	TGTGCCAGCAGCAACTACGGGTTCGCTGAAGCTTTCTTT
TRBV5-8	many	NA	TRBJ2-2	CASSNSGGPNTGELFF	TGTGCCAGCAGCAACTCAGGGGGGCCAAACACCGGGGAGCTGTTTTTT
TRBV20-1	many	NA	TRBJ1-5	CSASGRQNNQPQHF	TGCAGTGCTAGTGGGCGTCAGAACAATCAGCCCCAGCATTTT
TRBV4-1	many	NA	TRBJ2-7	CASSQDPRRTYYEQYF	TGCGCCAGCAGCCAAGATCCCCGGCGGACATACTACGAGCAGTACTTC
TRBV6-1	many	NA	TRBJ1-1	CASSESRLNTEAFF	TGTGCCAGCAGTGAAAGTAGGTTGAACACTGAAGCTTTCTTT
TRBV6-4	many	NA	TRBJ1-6	CASSEGSDNSPLHF	TGTGCCAGCAGCGAGGGATCAGATAATTCACCCCTCCACTTT
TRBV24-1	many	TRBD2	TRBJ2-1	CATMGTSGRYEQFF	TGTGCCACCATGGGGACTAGCGGGAGGTATGAGCAGTTCTTC
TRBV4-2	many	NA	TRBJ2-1	CASSQADLPSYNEQFF	TGTGCCAGCAGCCAAGCCGACTTGCCCTCCTACAATGAGCAGTTCTTC
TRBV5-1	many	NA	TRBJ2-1	CASSLEPGRNEQFF	TGCGCCAGCAGCTTGGAGCCAGGGAGGAATGAGCAGTTCTTC
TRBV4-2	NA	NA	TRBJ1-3	CASSQEAISGNTIYF	TGTGCCAGCAGCCAAGAAGCTATCTCTGGAAACACCATATATTTT
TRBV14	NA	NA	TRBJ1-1	CASSQDTHMNTEAFF	TGTGCCAGCAGCCAAGATACGCATATGAACACTGAAGCTTTCTTT
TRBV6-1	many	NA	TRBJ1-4	CASSERVSGKLFF	TGTGCCAGCAGTGAAAGAGTGAGCGGAAAACTGTTTTTT
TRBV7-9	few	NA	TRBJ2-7	CASSLGLSYEQYF	TGTGCCAGCAGCTTAGGCCTCTCCTACGAGCAGTACTTC
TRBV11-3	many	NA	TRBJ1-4	CASSSPEIEKLFF	TGTGCCAGCAGCTCACCAGAGATCGAAAAACTGTTTTTT
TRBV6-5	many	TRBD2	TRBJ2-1	CASSRGTSGSRSNEQFF	TGTGCCAGCAGCCGTGGGACTAGCGGGAGTCGGAGCAATGAGCAGTTCTTC
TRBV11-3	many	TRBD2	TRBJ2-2	CASSTGLAGGAGELFF	TGTGCCAGCAGCACCGGACTAGCGGGAGGCGCCGGGGAGCTGTTTTTT